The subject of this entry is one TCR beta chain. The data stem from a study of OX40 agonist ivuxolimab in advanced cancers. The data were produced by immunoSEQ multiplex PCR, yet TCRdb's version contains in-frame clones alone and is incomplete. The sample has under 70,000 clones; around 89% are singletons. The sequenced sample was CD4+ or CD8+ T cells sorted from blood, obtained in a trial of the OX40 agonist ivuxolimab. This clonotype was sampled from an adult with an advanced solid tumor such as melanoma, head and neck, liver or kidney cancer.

The CDR3 bases are TGTGCCAGCAGTGAGAGGCTCTACAATGAGCAGTTCTTC. This translates into CASSERLYNEQFF. This sequence joins TRBV6-1 and TRBJ2-1; D is unresolved. Looked up from germline, CDR1 is MNHNS and CDR2 is SASEGT. Trimming cost V 3 bases and J 3 bases, with 6 bases left between them. This CDR3 has 13 residues.